The rows below give T cell receptor beta chains drawn from one sample of a study of cytomegalovirus exposure and HLA in healthy donors. The assay was immunoSEQ multiplex PCR, and TCRdb's table has in-frame clones only and misses some. The data show approximately 120,000 clones, roughly 90% seen once. Input material: PBMCs. The receptor set was obtained from a young woman in good health and CMV-seronegative. The CDR3 runs from the conserved cysteine through the conserved F or W. The D gene is left open where the match is weak. Clone size appears in some rows only: once, few, many, or a class for an expanded clone.

j_call v_call d_call clone_size cdr3_aa cdr3_nt
TRBJ1-1 TRBV6-5 - - CASSLGQSTEAFF TGTGCCAGCAGTTTAGGACAGAGCACTGAAGCTTTCTTT
TRBJ2-2 TRBV7-3 - - CASSSNTGELFF TGTGCCAGCAGCTCTAACACCGGGGAGCTGTTTTTT
TRBJ2-7 TRBV7-2 - - CASSLQGSSYEQYF TGTGCCAGCAGCTTACAGGGGAGCTCCTACGAGCAGTACTTC
TRBJ2-7 TRBV7-8 - - CASRYRDLPPYEQYF TGTGCCAGCAGATACAGGGACCTACCTCCCTACGAGCAGTACTTC
TRBJ2-1 TRBV30 - - CAWSGTLYGSSYNEQFF TGTGCCTGGAGTGGTACCCTTTACGGGAGCTCCTACAATGAGCAGTTCTTC
TRBJ2-7 TRBV9 - - CASSLTRVTYEQYF TGTGCCAGCAGCTTAACCAGGGTAACCTACGAGCAGTACTTC
TRBJ1-2 TRBV5-6 - - CASSADNRNYGYTF TGTGCCAGCAGCGCCGATAACAGGAACTATGGCTACACCTTC
TRBJ1-1 TRBV10-3 TRBD1 - CAIKGRGQDGNTEAFF TGTGCCATCAAAGGAAGGGGGCAAGATGGGAACACTGAAGCTTTCTTT
TRBJ2-5 TRBV25-1 - - CATIGETQYF TGTGCCACAATCGGGGAGACCCAGTACTTC
TRBJ2-3 TRBV5-6 - - CASSLGRAGTDTQYF TGTGCCAGCAGCTTAGGCAGGGCGGGCACAGATACGCAGTATTTT
TRBJ1-5 TRBV6-5 TRBD1 - CASSYGDRGDQPQHF TGTGCCAGCAGTTACGGGGACAGGGGGGATCAGCCCCAGCATTTT
TRBJ1-1 TRBV6-5 TRBD1 - CVVRGLVIAFF TGTGTCGTCAGGGGGTTAGTTATAGCTTTCTTT
TRBJ1-3 TRBV7-3 - - CASSLGGSGNTIYF TGTGCCAGCAGCCTAGGCGGGTCTGGAAACACCATATATTTT
TRBJ2-3 TRBV7-2 - once CASRRDRGGADTQYF TGTGCCAGCAGGAGGGATAGGGGGGGCGCAGATACGCAGTATTTT
TRBJ1-1 TRBV30 TRBD1 - CAWDTQGANTEAFF TGTGCCTGGGACACACAGGGGGCGAACACTGAAGCTTTCTTT
TRBJ2-3 TRBV7-9 TRBD2 - CASSVLAGVDTQYF TGTGCCAGCAGCGTCCTAGCGGGGGTAGATACGCAGTATTTT
TRBJ1-2 TRBV7-8 TRBD1 - CASTPEAGGAIGYTF TGTGCCAGCACCCCAGAGGCAGGGGGCGCGATTGGCTACACCTTC
TRBJ1-1 TRBV29-1 - - CSVGEGPGGEAFF TGCAGCGTTGGCGAGGGCCCGGGAGGTGAAGCTTTCTTT
TRBJ1-4 TRBV4-1 - once CASSHRTANEKLFF TGCGCCAGCAGCCATCGGACAGCTAATGAAAAACTGTTTTTT
TRBJ2-2 TRBV4-3 - - CASSLAQGWDTGELFF TGCGCCAGCAGCCTAGCCCAGGGGTGGGACACCGGGGAGCTGTTTTTT
TRBJ1-4 TRBV15 - once CATSRDSAGGNEKLFF TGTGCCACCAGCAGAGATAGCGCCGGGGGGAATGAAAAACTGTTTTTT
TRBJ2-2 TRBV6-6 - - CASSTSETGELFF TGTGCCAGCAGTACATCTGAAACCGGGGAGCTGTTTTTT
TRBJ1-1 TRBV9 - - CASSALGQMNTEAFF TGTGCCAGCAGCGCCCTAGGACAGATGAACACTGAAGCTTTCTTT
TRBJ2-2 TRBV7-2 - - CASSRRVRDTGELFF TGTGCCAGCAGCCGGAGGGTCAGGGACACCGGGGAGCTGTTTTTT
TRBJ1-4 TRBV6-5 TRBD1 - CASSYSQGVNEKLFF TGTGCCAGCAGTTACTCACAGGGGGTAAATGAAAAACTGTTTTTT
TRBJ2-7 TRBV28 - - CASRVFGGGAYYEQYF TGTGCCAGCAGGGTTTTCGGTGGTGGGGCTTACTACGAGCAGTACTTC
TRBJ2-3 TRBV6-5 - - CASSFSPPPDTQYF TGTGCCAGCAGTTTCTCTCCCCCTCCAGATACGCAGTATTTT
TRBJ1-1 TRBV27 TRBD1 - CASSINRDSEAFF TGTGCCAGCAGTATCAACCGGGACAGTGAAGCTTTCTTT
TRBJ1-2 TRBV6-5 TRBD1 - CASSSLRDRANYGYTF TGTGCCAGCAGTTCGTTACGGGACAGGGCTAACTATGGCTACACCTTC
TRBJ2-1 TRBV7-9 - - CASSSSRIEQFF TGTGCCAGCAGCTCCTCTAGGATTGAGCAGTTCTTC
TRBJ1-3 TRBV14 - few CASSRSRGNTIYF TGTGCCAGCAGCCGCTCGCGCGGAAACACCATATATTTT
TRBJ1-5 TRBV15 TRBD1 - CATSKDRGVGQPQHF TGTGCCACCAGCAAAGACAGGGGAGTCGGTCAGCCCCAGCATTTT
TRBJ2-2 TRBV9 - - CASSVDTSGELFF TGTGCCAGCAGCGTTGATACATCCGGGGAGCTGTTTTTT
TRBJ1-5 TRBV2 - few CASSERTVGQPQHF TGTGCCAGCAGTGAAAGAACAGTGGGTCAGCCCCAGCATTTT
TRBJ2-7 TRBV11-2 - - CASSLDTLFSYEQYF TGTGCCAGCAGCTTAGACACTCTCTTTTCCTACGAGCAGTACTTC
TRBJ2-5 TRBV18 - - CASSFSQETQYF TGTGCCAGCTCGTTCAGTCAAGAGACCCAGTACTTC
TRBJ2-2 TRBV7-6 TRBD1 - CASSHRGRTGELFF TGTGCCAGCAGCCACAGGGGGCGGACCGGGGAGCTGTTTTTT
TRBJ1-2 TRBV5-1 - - CASGPGTGMSGYTF TGCGCCAGCGGGCCGGGAACAGGGATGAGCGGCTACACCTTC
TRBJ1-3 TRBV6-1 - - CASSLEGTGNTIYF TGTGCCAGCAGTCTAGAGGGAACGGGAAACACCATATATTTT
TRBJ2-2 TRBV7-3 - - CASRERTGELFF TGTGCCAGCAGAGAGAGGACCGGGGAGCTGTTTTTT
TRBJ1-2 TRBV15 - - CATSPGGGGYTF TGTGCCACCAGCCCCGGAGGAGGCGGCTACACCTTC
TRBJ2-3 TRBV27 - - CASSRYGGRSDTQYF TGTGCCAGCAGCCGATACGGGGGACGTTCCGATACGCAGTATTTT
TRBJ2-5 TRBV9 - once CASSPQRGGRETQYF TGTGCCAGCAGCCCACAGCGTGGGGGGAGGGAGACCCAGTACTTC
TRBJ2-5 TRBV6-1 - - CASRRGLQETQYF TGTGCCAGCAGGAGAGGGCTCCAAGAGACCCAGTACTTC
TRBJ2-7 TRBV27 - - CASSRLDSPYEQYF TGTGCCAGCAGTAGATTGGACAGTCCCTACGAGCAGTACTTC
TRBJ1-5 TRBV10-3 - - CATSLQVNQPQHF TGTGCCACCTCCCTACAGGTCAATCAGCCCCAGCATTTT
TRBJ2-3 TRBV27 TRBD2 - CASSMRLAGGRGTDTQYF TGTGCCAGCAGTATGAGACTAGCGGGGGGGCGAGGCACAGATACGCAGTATTTT
TRBJ2-1 TRBV30 TRBD2 - CAWREAGAPNEQFF TGTGCCTGGAGGGAGGCGGGAGCGCCCAATGAGCAGTTCTTC
TRBJ1-1 TRBV9 - - CASSVDWGEGTEAFF TGTGCCAGCAGCGTAGATTGGGGTGAGGGCACTGAAGCTTTCTTT
TRBJ1-6 TRBV2 TRBD1 - CASRRPGQGVISPLHF TGTGCCAGCAGGCGACCGGGACAGGGAGTAATTTCACCCCTCCACTTT
TRBJ2-1 TRBV11-2 - - CASSLDSARAVQFF TGTGCCAGCAGCTTAGATTCGGCCAGGGCCGTGCAGTTCTTC
TRBJ1-5 TRBV27 - - CASSLEGRIRQPQHF TGTGCCAGCAGTCTAGAAGGGAGGATACGGCAGCCCCAGCATTTT
TRBJ2-7 TRBV9 TRBD1 once CASSIRDRGSEQYF TGTGCCAGCAGCATCCGGGACAGGGGATCCGAGCAGTACTTC
TRBJ2-7 TRBV20-1 TRBD1 few CSAEGAVEQYF TGCAGTGCTGAGGGGGCGGTAGAGCAGTACTTC